This T cell receptor (beta chain) comes out of a study of Tregs in tolerant kidney transplant recipients. Findings and limits, study-wide: Expanding Tregs on activated donor B cells appeared to best identify donor-specific TCRbeta clones. Biological reproducibility was not directly addressed, but technical replication error appeared minimal.

Unstimulated regulatory T cells (CD4+CD25+CD127-), CD4+CD25- non-regulatory cells, CD4 and CD8 cells were FACS-sorted from thawed PBMCs. About this clone: Its antigen is still unknown.

V was pared by 5 bases and J by 3 bases, with 13 bases between. The CDR3 totals 14 residues. Germline loops: CDR1 MNHEY, CDR2 SMNVEV (reference sequence). Repertoires were generated with immunoSEQ multiplex PCR, while TCRdb's copy carries only in-frame clones and drops some. The sample lists roughly 45,000 clones, roughly 89% occurring once. The V and J genes are TRBV27 and TRBJ2-5, with D possibly called TRBD1 or TRBD2 (5 bases each). The receptor comes from a human donor in good health. The source material was Tregs from blood. CDR3 sequence reads: CASSPRDGEETQYF. The CDR3 region has the DNA TGTGCCAGCAGTCCACGGGACGGGGAAGAGACCCAGTACTTC.